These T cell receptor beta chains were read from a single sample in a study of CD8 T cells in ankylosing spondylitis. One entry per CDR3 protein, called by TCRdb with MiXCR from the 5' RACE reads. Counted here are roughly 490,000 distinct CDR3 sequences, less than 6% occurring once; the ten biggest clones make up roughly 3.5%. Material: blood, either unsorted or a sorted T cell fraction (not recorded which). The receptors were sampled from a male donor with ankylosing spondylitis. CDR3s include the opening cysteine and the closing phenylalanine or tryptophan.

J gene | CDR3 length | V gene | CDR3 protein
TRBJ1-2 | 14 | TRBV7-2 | CASSYESTGTGYTF
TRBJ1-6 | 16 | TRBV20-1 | CSARSTDRAYNSPLHF
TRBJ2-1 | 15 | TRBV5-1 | CASSWGTSGSNEQFF
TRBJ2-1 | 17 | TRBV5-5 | CASMAKTSGTSYREQFF
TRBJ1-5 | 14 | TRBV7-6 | CASSSDILNQPQHF
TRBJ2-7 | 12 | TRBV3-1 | CASSHGVYEQYF
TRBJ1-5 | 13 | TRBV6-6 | CASKGDLNQPQHF
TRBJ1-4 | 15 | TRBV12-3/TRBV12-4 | CASSRWESGNEKLFF
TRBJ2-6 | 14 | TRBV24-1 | CATSAGYWANVLTF
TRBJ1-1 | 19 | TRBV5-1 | CASSLRTALNNRMNTEAFF
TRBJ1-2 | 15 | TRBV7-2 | CASSLARRDSYGYTF
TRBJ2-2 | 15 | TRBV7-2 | CAISMGQGFTGELFF
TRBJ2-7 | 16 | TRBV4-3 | CASSQGWGAIGYEQYF
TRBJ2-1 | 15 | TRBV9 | CASSVGRGDYNEQFF
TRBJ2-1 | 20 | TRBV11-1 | CASSFGKPGTSGSNYNEQFF
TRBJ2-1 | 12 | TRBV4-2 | CASKGSYNEQFF
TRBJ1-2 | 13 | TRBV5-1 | CASSLDPHYGYTF
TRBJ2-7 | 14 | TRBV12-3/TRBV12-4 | CASSLGQEAHEQYF
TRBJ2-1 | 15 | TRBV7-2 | CASSLAAGPYNEQFF
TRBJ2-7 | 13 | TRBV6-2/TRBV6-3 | CASSYEGTYEQYF
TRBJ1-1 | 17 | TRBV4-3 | CASSSQLGWVVNTEAFF
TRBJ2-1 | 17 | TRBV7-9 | CASSLRLAANSYNEQFF
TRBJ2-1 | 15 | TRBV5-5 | CASSLDGQPYNEQFF
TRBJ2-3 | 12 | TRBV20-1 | CSSTSGRDTQYF
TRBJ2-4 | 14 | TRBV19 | CASSPPGRKNIQYF
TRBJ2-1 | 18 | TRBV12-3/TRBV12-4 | CASSRYRLAGGQDNEQFF
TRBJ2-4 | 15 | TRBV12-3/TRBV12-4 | CASSPRGSAKNIQYF
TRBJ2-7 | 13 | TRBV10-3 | CAIRGLAGGEQYF
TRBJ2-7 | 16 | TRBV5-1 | CASSSTRGTGGYEQYF
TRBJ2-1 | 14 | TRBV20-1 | CSAKRVNTYNEQFF
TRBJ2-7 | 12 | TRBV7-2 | CASSFISGEQYF
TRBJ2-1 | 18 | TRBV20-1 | CSAQLHPGLALTYNEQFF
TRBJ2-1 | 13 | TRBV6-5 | CASISGAYNEQFF
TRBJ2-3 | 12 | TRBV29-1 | CSVEDLWGRRNF
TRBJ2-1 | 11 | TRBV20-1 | CSARAHNEQFF
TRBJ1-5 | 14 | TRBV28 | CASSRSLSNQPQHF
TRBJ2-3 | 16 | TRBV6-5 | CTSSYRASGGWNTQYF
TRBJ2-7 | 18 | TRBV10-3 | CAISESKVLSRESYEQYF
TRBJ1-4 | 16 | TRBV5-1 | CASSLGDPGGSEKLFF
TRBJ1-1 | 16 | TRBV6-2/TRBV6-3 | CASSPYPGNGDTEAFF
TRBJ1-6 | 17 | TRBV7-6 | CASSLGPRQGYNSPLHF
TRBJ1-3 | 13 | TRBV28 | CASSPGGSDTIYF
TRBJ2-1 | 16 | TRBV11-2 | CASTFLAGASYNEQFF
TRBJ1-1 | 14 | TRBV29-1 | CSVPTISLNTEAFF
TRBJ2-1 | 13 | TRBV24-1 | CATSEPRTRGLFF
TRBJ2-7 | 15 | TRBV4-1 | CASSQAGGFSYEQYF
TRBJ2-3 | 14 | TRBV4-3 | CASSHRTGGDTQYF
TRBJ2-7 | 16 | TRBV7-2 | CASSLRRGQPSYEQYF